Listed below are T cell receptor beta chains from one sample, sequenced in a study of CD8+CD57+ T cells in acquired aplastic anemia. Via MiXCR, TCRdb re-called the reads, giving one row per CDR3 protein. The sample lists 200,000 to 250,000 distinct CDR3 sequences; approximately 45% were seen once. Sequenced sample: sorted CD4+, CD8+, or CD8+CD57+ T cells (not recorded which) from PBMCs. All receptors come from a human donor with aplastic anemia. Both conserved end residues are part of each CDR3. D genes are given only for firm matches. The listing skips clone size in some rows; elsewhere it reads once, few, many or a size class.

V gene: TRBV7-9; D gene: TRBD2; J gene: TRBJ2-1; clone size: -; CDR3 DNA: TGTGCCAGCAGCCCGACTAGCGGGAGGATGGAGGAGCAGTTCTTT; CDR3 protein: CASSPTSGRMEEQFF
V gene: TRBV20-1; D gene: TRBD1; J gene: TRBJ1-1; clone size: -; CDR3 DNA: TGCAGTGCTTCCGGGACAGGGAACACTGAAGCTTTCTTT; CDR3 protein: CSASGTGNTEAFF
V gene: TRBV15; D gene: TRBD2; J gene: TRBJ2-1; clone size: -; CDR3 DNA: TGTGCCACCAGCAGTCCGGGACTAGCGGGGTACAATGAGCAGTTCTTC; CDR3 protein: CATSSPGLAGYNEQFF
V gene: TRBV14; D gene: -; J gene: TRBJ2-5; clone size: many; CDR3 DNA: TGTGCCAGCAGCCCGGTTGGGGGACGAGCGCAAGAGACCCAGTACTTC; CDR3 protein: CASSPVGGRAQETQYF
V gene: TRBV19; D gene: TRBD1; J gene: TRBJ2-5; clone size: -; CDR3 DNA: TGTGCCAGTAGCACCATCCCAGGGGGCGGCGGCAATCAGCCCCAGTACTTC; CDR3 protein: CASSTIPGGGGNQPQYF
V gene: TRBV20-1; D gene: TRBD2; J gene: TRBJ2-7; clone size: -; CDR3 DNA: TGCAGTGCTCCCCCAGGACTAGCGGAATACGAGCAGTACTTC; CDR3 protein: CSAPPGLAEYEQYF
V gene: TRBV7-9; D gene: -; J gene: TRBJ1-1; clone size: many; CDR3 DNA: TGTGCCAGCAGCCCCCTCACTGAAGCTTTCTTT; CDR3 protein: CASSPLTEAFF
V gene: TRBV9; D gene: TRBD1; J gene: TRBJ2-7; clone size: -; CDR3 DNA: TGTGCCAGCAGCGACGGGACAGGGCCCCCGATCGCCTACGAGCAGTACTTC; CDR3 protein: CASSDGTGPPIAYEQYF
V gene: TRBV7-2; D gene: -; J gene: TRBJ1-1; clone size: many; CDR3 DNA: TGTGCCAGCAGCCCCCCAGGTCCAAGCAGAGCGGGCACTGAAGCTTTCTTT; CDR3 protein: CASSPPGPSRAGTEAFF
V gene: TRBV27; D gene: -; J gene: TRBJ2-1; clone size: -; CDR3 DNA: TGTGCCAGCAGCCCAGATGCGGGGGCTCACAATGAGCAGTTCTTC; CDR3 protein: CASSPDAGAHNEQFF
V gene: TRBV24-1; D gene: TRBD2; J gene: TRBJ2-2; clone size: -; CDR3 DNA: TGTGCCACCAGTGACTCCTTCGCGGGGGGATACACCGGGGAGCTGTTTTTT; CDR3 protein: CATSDSFAGGYTGELFF
V gene: TRBV24-1; D gene: TRBD1; J gene: TRBJ1-2; clone size: many; CDR3 DNA: TGTGCCACCAGTGACACAGGGACAGGTCAACGGGAGTACTATGGCTACACCTTC; CDR3 protein: CATSDTGTGQREYYGYTF
V gene: TRBV20-1; D gene: -; J gene: TRBJ1-3; clone size: many; CDR3 DNA: TGCAGTGCTAGAGAAGCAGGGGAATATGGAAACACCATATATTTT; CDR3 protein: CSAREAGEYGNTIYF
V gene: TRBV25-1; D gene: TRBD1; J gene: TRBJ2-3; clone size: few; CDR3 DNA: TGTGCCAGCAGTCCATGGACAGGGAGAGGAACAGATACGCAGTATTTT; CDR3 protein: CASSPWTGRGTDTQYF
V gene: TRBV20-1; D gene: -; J gene: TRBJ2-1; clone size: many; CDR3 DNA: TGCAGTGCTAGAGGGACTGGAACTCCCATTAGCTCCTACAATGAGCAGTTCTTC; CDR3 protein: CSARGTGTPISSYNEQFF
V gene: TRBV20-1; D gene: TRBD1; J gene: TRBJ2-1; clone size: many; CDR3 DNA: TGCAGTGCTAGATTGGGACAGGTGGGGTTCTTC; CDR3 protein: CSARLGQVGFF
V gene: TRBV6-2/TRBV6-3; D gene: -; J gene: TRBJ1-2; clone size: -; CDR3 DNA: TGTGCCAGCCAGGGGATTTTGAACTATGGCTACACCTTC; CDR3 protein: CASQGILNYGYTF
V gene: TRBV2; D gene: TRBD1; J gene: TRBJ2-2; clone size: many; CDR3 DNA: TGTGCCAGCAATTCGGACAGGGGGATCACCGGGGAGCTGTTTTTT; CDR3 protein: CASNSDRGITGELFF
V gene: TRBV7-2; D gene: -; J gene: TRBJ2-3; clone size: -; CDR3 DNA: TGTGCCAGCAGCTTAGACAAGGGTACAGATACGCAGTATTTT; CDR3 protein: CASSLDKGTDTQYF
V gene: TRBV7-2; D gene: -; J gene: TRBJ1-4; clone size: -; CDR3 DNA: TGTGCCAGCAGCTTCCGGGGCCCGAATGAAAAACTGTTTTTT; CDR3 protein: CASSFRGPNEKLFF
V gene: TRBV7-9; D gene: -; J gene: TRBJ2-7; clone size: -; CDR3 DNA: TGTGCCAGCAGCTTACCCCCCGACGAGCAGTACTTC; CDR3 protein: CASSLPPDEQYF
V gene: TRBV20-1; D gene: TRBD2; J gene: TRBJ2-1; clone size: many; CDR3 DNA: TGCAGTGCTAGAGAGATCAGCGGGGGGTACAATGAGCAGTTCTTC; CDR3 protein: CSAREISGGYNEQFF
V gene: TRBV28; D gene: -; J gene: TRBJ2-1; clone size: few; CDR3 DNA: TGTGCCAGCAGCCCCGGGAGCGACAATGAGCAGTTCTTC; CDR3 protein: CASSPGSDNEQFF
V gene: TRBV7-4; D gene: TRBD2; J gene: TRBJ2-3; clone size: once; CDR3 DNA: TGTGCCAGCAGCTTGGATACTAGCGGGAGGACAGATACGCAGTATTTT; CDR3 protein: CASSLDTSGRTDTQYF
V gene: TRBV6-5; D gene: TRBD1; J gene: TRBJ1-4; clone size: -; CDR3 DNA: TGTGCCAGCAGTGGCAGGACAGGGGGTCTACGTCCTAATGAAAAACTGTTTTTT; CDR3 protein: CASSGRTGGLRPNEKLFF
V gene: TRBV2; D gene: -; J gene: TRBJ2-5; clone size: -; CDR3 DNA: TGTGCCAGCAGTGAAGGGGGGCTAATCCAAGAGACCCAGTACTTC; CDR3 protein: CASSEGGLIQETQYF
V gene: TRBV7-9; D gene: -; J gene: TRBJ1-6; clone size: many; CDR3 DNA: TGTGCCAGCAGCTTAGCAGAGCCTAATTCACCCCTCCACTTT; CDR3 protein: CASSLAEPNSPLHF
V gene: TRBV2; D gene: TRBD1; J gene: TRBJ2-3; clone size: -; CDR3 DNA: TGTGCCAGCAGCCGGGACAGGGCAGATACGCAGTATTTT; CDR3 protein: CASSRDRADTQYF
V gene: TRBV30; D gene: -; J gene: TRBJ1-2; clone size: -; CDR3 DNA: TGTGCCTGGAACTCGGGGAACTATGGCTACACCTTC; CDR3 protein: CAWNSGNYGYTF
V gene: TRBV4-3; D gene: -; J gene: TRBJ2-1; clone size: -; CDR3 DNA: TGCGCCAGCAGCCTAAAAACCCCAGAGACGGATGAGCAGTTCTTC; CDR3 protein: CASSLKTPETDEQFF
V gene: TRBV13; D gene: -; J gene: TRBJ2-5; clone size: many; CDR3 DNA: TGTGCCAGCAGCCGGACGAAGACCCAGTACTTC; CDR3 protein: CASSRTKTQYF
V gene: TRBV19; D gene: TRBD1; J gene: TRBJ2-7; clone size: once; CDR3 DNA: TGTGCCAGTAGTATAGTGGCCGGACAGGGTAACTACGAGCAGTACTTC; CDR3 protein: CASSIVAGQGNYEQYF